The 31 T cell receptor beta chains below were found in one sample sequenced in a study of hypomethylating agent response in myelodysplastic syndrome. Data came from immunoSEQ multiplex PCR; TCRdb stores just in-frame clones and leaves some out. This table holds several thousand clones, about 80% found once. The sequencing here drew on bone marrow, taken before or after starting hypomethylating agent treatment for myelodysplastic syndrome (not recorded which). The receptors stem from a human donor with myelodysplastic syndrome.

V and J are TRBV19 and TRBJ1-5; D is unclear. The germline V gene encodes CDR1 LNHDA and CDR2 SQIVND (reference sequence). CDR3 length: 14 residues. V lost 3 bases, J lost 0 bases, and 6 bases lay in between. The CDR3 here is CASSIQFSNQPQHF. In DNA form, the CDR3 reads TGTGCCAGTAGTATTCAGTTTAGCAATCAGCCCCAGCATTTT.

V is TRBV7-6 and J is TRBJ2-2; 8 nucleotides line up with TRBD2. Germline lookup yields CDR1 SGHVS and CDR2 FNYEAQ. V trimming: 3 bases; J trimming: 3 bases; junction bases outside the gene matches: 3. The CDR3 totals 15 residues. Here the CDR3 reads CASSFGAGDTGELFF. In DNA, the CDR3 is TGTGCCAGCAGCTTCGGAGCGGGGGACACCGGGGAGCTGTTTTTT.

This clone was seen only a few times. This chain joins TRBV6-5 and TRBJ2-7; TRBD1 or TRBD2 may be the D gene (5 bases each). The V gene's germline CDR1 is MNHEY and CDR2 SVGAGI. The CDR3 loop spans 15 amino acids. The V and J ends lost 5 bases and 7 bases respectively, with 21 bases between them. In DNA form, the CDR3 reads TGTGCCAGCAGTGGTGTGGACACGGGAAGCTGGGAGCAGTACTTC. It translates to CASSGVDTGSWEQYF.

V is TRBV5-5 and J is TRBJ2-5, with D possibly TRBD1 on 6 matching bases. CDR1 and CDR2 from the germline V gene are SGHKS and YYEKEE (reference sequence). Trimming stripped 5 bases from V and 2 bases from J, with 10 bases between. This CDR3 region has 13 residues. Here the CDR3 reads CASRATGQETQYF. In nucleotides, the CDR3 is TGTGCCAGCAGGGCGACAGGACAAGAGACCCAGTACTTC.

The chain employs TRBV9 and TRBJ2-3, with D tentatively TRBD2 (7 bases). There are 15 residues in the CDR3. CDR1 is SGDLS and CDR2 is YYNGEE in the germline V gene. The V end was cut by 0 bases, the J end by 2 bases, with 10 bases between. The chain's CDR3 is CASSVGGGTTDTQYF. The DNA for the CDR3 is TGTGCCAGCAGCGTAGGGGGGGGCACCACAGATACGCAGTATTTT.

The chain carries TRBV5-6 and TRBJ1-2, with D tentatively TRBD1 (5 bases). Germline loops: CDR1 SGHDT, CDR2 YYEEEE. The ends were cut back, 0 bases at V and 8 bases at J, with 8 bases in the middle. The CDR3 contains 12 residues. The CDR3 region is CASSLGQRGYTF. The CDR3 nucleotides are TGTGCCAGCAGCTTGGGACAGCGGGGCTACACCTTC. Based on the CDR3 plus reference TRBV5-6 and TRBJ1-2, the full variable domain is DAGVTQSPTHLIKTRGQQVTLRCSPKSGHDTVSWYQQALGQGPQFIFQYYEEEERQRGNFPDRFSGHQFPNYSSELNVNALLLGDSALYLCASSLGQRGYTFGSGTRLTVV.

CDR3 nucleotides: TGTGCCAGCAGCCCTCGGGACAGCTACAATGAGCAGTTCTTC. Residues: CASSPRDSYNEQFF. The rearrangement links TRBV11-3 to TRBJ2-1, with 7 positions matching TRBD1. In germline, CDR1 is SGHNT, CDR2 YENEEA. With V trimmed by 5 bases and J by 3 bases, 4 bases remained unmatched. This CDR3 region has 14 residues.

The chain uses TRBV7-2 and TRBJ1-2; D possibly corresponds to TRBD1 (5 bases). Trimming removed 1 base from V and 1 base from J, with 16 bases in between. From germline, CDR1 is SGHTA and CDR2 FQGNSA. This CDR3 has 17 residues. Here the CDR3 reads CASSLVGGEGHNYGYTF. The DNA of the CDR3 is TGTGCCAGCAGCTTAGTCGGGGGGGAGGGTCATAACTATGGCTACACCTTC.

The V and J genes are TRBV10-3 and TRBJ2-2, with 7 bases fitting TRBD1. The CDR3 has 16 residues. The germline gives CDR1 ENHRY, CDR2 SYGVKD. J gave up 2 bases and V 7 bases, and 10 bases lay outside the gene matches. The CDR3 sequence is CAINMGQPINTGELFF. CDR3 nucleotide sequence: TGTGCCATCAATATGGGACAGCCGATAAACACCGGGGAGCTGTTTTTT.

The V and J genes are TRBV7-9 and TRBJ2-7, with TRBD2 matching 12 bases. The CDR3 loop spans 13 amino acids. Losses at the gene ends were 4 bases for V and 6 bases for J; bases not matched to a gene: 1. The germline V gene has CDR1 SEHNR and CDR2 FQNEAQ (reference sequence). CDR3 sequence (DNA): TGTGCCAGCAGCTGGACTAGCGGGGTCGAGCAGTACTTC. This gives the protein CASSWTSGVEQYF.

The chain uses TRBV27 and TRBJ1-2, with a weak D call TRBD1 (5 bases). This CDR3 contains 15 residues. From germline, CDR1 is MNHEY and CDR2 SMNVEV (reference sequence). Trimming took 0 bases from V and 4 from J, leaving 12 bases between them. CDR3 bases: TGTGCCAGCAGTTTATCGGGGGGACTCGGCTATGGCTACACCTTC. This sequence encodes CASSLSGGLGYGYTF.

The chain carries TRBV9 and TRBJ2-2; TRBD1 aligns across 9 bases. V shed 3 bases, J shed 3 bases, and the junction held 9 bases outside the gene matches. The length of the CDR3 is 17 residues. The germline CDR1 and CDR2 sequences are SGDLS and YYNGEE. The DNA of the CDR3 is TGTGCCAGCAGCGACTCACTCGGGACAGGGTACACCGGGGAGCTGTTTTTT. Amino acid sequence: CASSDSLGTGYTGELFF.

This clone was detected only a few times. V usage is TRBV13 and J usage is TRBJ1-6; D unclear. From germline, CDR1 is PRHDT and CDR2 FYEKMQ (reference sequence). The CDR3 length is 15 residues. V was shortened by 4 bases and J by 6 bases, with 13 bases between the two germline ends. The CDR3 DNA sequence: TGTGCCAGCAGCTCGTCGGCCTCCGGTAATTCACCCCTCCACTTT. Translation: CASSSSASGNSPLHF.

J is TRBJ2-1 and V is TRBV19, with 13 nucleotides matching TRBD2. V was pared by 10 bases and J by 4 bases, with 7 bases of the junction left unmatched. Per germline, CDR1 LNHDA and CDR2 SQIVND (reference sequence). The CDR3 covers 15 residues. CDR3 coding DNA: TGTGCCACCAGACTAGCGGGGGGTCAATACAATGAGCAGTTCTTC. The encoded protein is CATRLAGGQYNEQFF.

This clone was observed a few times. The rearrangement joins TRBV7-9 to TRBJ2-7; 13 bases are shared with TRBD2. Germline V CDR1 and CDR2: SEHNR, FQNEAQ (reference sequence). The CDR3 runs to 17 residues. Losses at the gene ends were 6 bases for V and 3 bases for J; bases not matched to a gene: 11. The CDR3 protein is CASSFPTSGGPNYEQYF. The DNA for the CDR3 is TGTGCCAGCAGTTTTCCGACTAGCGGGGGGCCAAACTACGAGCAGTACTTC.

The chain combines TRBV27 with TRBJ2-3; unclear D gene. Germline CDR1 reads MNHEY; CDR2 reads SMNVEV (reference sequence). CDR3 length: 16 amino acids. The V and J ends lost 2 bases and 4 bases respectively, with 16 bases between them. CDR3 in DNA: TGTGCCAGCAGTTTACAACAGCGAGAGGTTCCAGATACGCAGTATTTT. This translates into CASSLQQREVPDTQYF.

The rearrangement links TRBV6-1 to TRBJ1-2, with D perhaps TRBD1 (5 bases). Trimming left V 7 bases short and J 4 bases short, with 16 bases between. Germline loops: CDR1 MNHNS, CDR2 SASEGT. The CDR3 runs to 14 residues. CDR3 residues: CASTTGQTSYGYTF. In DNA form, the CDR3 reads TGTGCCAGCACTACGGGGCAGACCTCCTATGGCTACACCTTC.

V gene TRBV27 combines with J gene TRBJ2-3; no reliable D call. The CDR3 runs to 11 residues. Germline values: CDR1 MNHEY, CDR2 SMNVEV (reference sequence). Trimming took off 4 bases at V and 6 bases at J, with 5 bases between the two ends. CDR3 protein: CASSSLDTQYF. The DNA for the CDR3 is TGTGCCAGCAGTTCCCTCGATACGCAGTATTTT.

CDR3 sequence: CASSYGGQGAVEKLFF. CDR3 sequence (DNA): TGTGCCAGCAGTTACGGAGGGCAGGGGGCTGTTGAAAAACTGTTTTTT. This rearrangement joins TRBV6-5 to TRBJ1-4; 8 bases agree with TRBD1. There are 16 residues in the CDR3. V shed 2 bases, J shed 7 bases, and the junction held 9 bases outside the gene matches. Germline CDR1 reads MNHEY; CDR2 reads SVGAGI.

The chain is built from TRBV18 and TRBJ2-7, with D possibly matching TRBD2 (6 bases). V lost 6 bases, J lost 2 bases, and 17 bases lay in between. The CDR3 sequence is 15 residues long. Germline assignment: CDR1 KGHSH and CDR2 LQKENI. In DNA form, the CDR3 reads TGTGCCAGCTCGAGACCGGGACTCCTCGCCTACGAGCAGTACTTC. Translating it yields CASSRPGLLAYEQYF.

This clone showed up just a few times. This chain joins TRBV7-8 and TRBJ2-7, with TRBD1 identical over 9 bases. Germline V gives CDR1 SGHVS, CDR2 FQNEAQ. CDR3 length: 15 amino acids. V shed 2 bases and J 4 bases; nucleotides not matched to a gene: 6. The CDR3 loop reads CASSLNPGQGYEQYF. The DNA of the CDR3 is TGTGCCAGCAGCTTAAACCCGGGACAGGGATACGAGCAGTACTTC.

The chain is built from TRBV2 and TRBJ1-6; the match to TRBD1 covers 7 bases. J lost 5 bases, V lost 6 bases, and 10 bases had no gene match. The V gene's germline CDR1 is SNHLY and CDR2 FYNNEI. This CDR3 is built from 16 residues. The DNA of the CDR3 is TGTGCCAGCAGCCTCGGGGGGGGACAGAATAATTCACCCCTCCACTTT. This translates into CASSLGGGQNNSPLHF.

The rearrangement links TRBV7-9 to TRBJ1-2, with a weak D call TRBD1 (5 bases). V lost 0 bases and J lost 6, with 8 bases in between. Germline V gene data show CDR1 as SEHNR and CDR2 as FQNEAQ (reference sequence). The CDR3 length is 13 residues. The CDR3 DNA sequence: TGTGCCAGCAGCTTAGCCAGGGAAGATGGCTACACCTTC. Encoded protein: CASSLAREDGYTF.

The sample holds a few counts of this clone. The rearrangement joins TRBV28 to TRBJ1-6; D ambiguous. This CDR3 has 12 amino acids. CDR1 is MDHEN, CDR2 SYDVKM, per germline. Trimming removed 7 bases at V and 6 bases at J, with 7 bases between. CDR3 amino acids: CASTWGNSPLHF. The CDR3, as DNA: TGTGCCAGCACTTGGGGTAATTCACCCCTCCACTTT.

The rearrangement links TRBV7-8 to TRBJ1-3; D remains unclear. The CDR3 is 15 residues long. The germline V and J ends were trimmed by 3 bases and 3 bases, with 12 bases remaining between them. CDR1 is SGHVS, CDR2 FQNEAQ, per germline. The CDR3 region has the DNA TGTGCCAGCAGCTTGCGGACTGCGCTTGGAAACACCATATATTTT. This encodes CASSLRTALGNTIYF.

The chain recombines TRBV6-4 with TRBJ2-3, with 8 bases fitting TRBD1. The ends lost 2 bases at V and 4 bases at J; junction bases unmatched: 5. This CDR3 is 15 amino acids long. Germline loops: CDR1 MRHNA, CDR2 SNTAGT. The CDR3 DNA follows: TGTGCCAGCAGTGACGGGGCAGGGGGCGCAGATACGCAGTATTTT. Its protein product is CASSDGAGGADTQYF.

The chain uses TRBV13 and TRBJ2-7, with D possibly being TRBD1 or TRBD2 (5 bases each). Trimming removed 2 bases at V and 0 bases at J, with 8 bases between. CDR3 length: 14 amino acids. The germline gives CDR1 PRHDT, CDR2 FYEKMQ (reference sequence). CDR3 nucleotides: TGTGCCAGCAGCTTAACCGGGGCCTCCTACGAGCAGTACTTC. Residues: CASSLTGASYEQYF.

V is TRBV2 and J is TRBJ2-7; the D is unclear. The CDR3 totals 16 residues. Trimming took 2 bases from V and 0 from J, leaving 14 bases between them. CDR1 is SNHLY, CDR2 FYNNEI, per germline. This CDR3 is CASSENPRPNSYEQYF. The CDR3 DNA is TGTGCCAGCAGTGAAAACCCAAGGCCTAACTCCTACGAGCAGTACTTC.

The V and J genes are TRBV18 and TRBJ1-1, with 8 bases matching TRBD1. The CDR3 loop spans 16 amino acids. The germline V gene has CDR1 KGHSH and CDR2 LQKENI. The ends lost 0 bases at V and 0 bases at J; junction bases unmatched: 3. Here the CDR3 DNA reads TGTGCCAGCTCACCACCGGGGGGACAGGTGAACACTGAAGCTTTCTTT. It specifies CASSPPGGQVNTEAFF. The complete variable domain, with remaining parts taken from reference TRBV18 and TRBJ1-1, reads NAGVMQNPRHLVRRRGQEARLRCSPMKGHSHVYWYRQLPEEGLKFMVYLQKENIIDESGMPKERFSAEFPKEGPSILRIQQVVRGDSAAYFCASSPPGGQVNTEAFFGQGTRLTVV.

This chain links TRBV6-6 with TRBJ1-2; D is uncertain. Germline-derived CDR1 and CDR2 are MNHNY and SVGAGI (reference sequence). This CDR3 comprises 15 residues. V was trimmed by 0 bases and J by 0 bases, leaving 8 bases between them. The CDR3 sequence: CASSYSLDPNYGYTF. As DNA, the CDR3 is TGTGCCAGCAGTTACTCCTTAGACCCTAACTATGGCTACACCTTC.

This clone was counted once. This chain uses TRBV27 with TRBJ2-1; possible D gene TRBD1, 6 bases. CDR1 and CDR2 (germline): MNHEY, SMNVEV (reference sequence). V lost 5 bases and J lost 4, with 12 bases in between. This CDR3 is 14 amino acids long. CDR3 in amino acids: CASSPGQKYNEQFF. The CDR3, as DNA: TGTGCCAGCAGTCCGGGACAAAAATACAATGAGCAGTTCTTC.